The sequence of this TCR beta chain was determined in a study of cytomegalovirus exposure and HLA in healthy donors. 13 Jbeta primers and 60 Vbeta primers were used for the PCR. TCRdb's copy holds only in-frame clones and misses some; the assay was immunoSEQ multiplex PCR. The table shows under 300,000 clones, with around 80% occurring only once. J lost 2 bases, V lost 3 bases, and 1 base had no gene match. Germline V gene data show CDR1 as LGHNA and CDR2 as YNFKEQ. The CDR3 sequence is 15 residues long. The sample taken for sequencing was PBMCs. The gene calls are TRBV4-2 and TRBJ1-5; 10 bases match TRBD1. The receptor was isolated from a woman in her sixties or seventies in good health and CMV-seropositive. CDR3 sequence (DNA): TGTGCCAGCAGCCACGGGACAGGGGGCAATCAGCCCCAGCATTTT. The encoded protein is CASSHGTGGNQPQHF.